The entry that follows covers one TCR beta chain sequence. No antigen is known for it. No base qualities exist here, and no much larger clone lies one base off it. Separate from the roughly 650-subject first cohort, the validation cohort of more than 90 subjects was the group to which the donors belonged. Inclusive of the bounding cysteine and phenylalanine, the CDR3 is 14 residues long. Just the 42-base CDR3 DNA is kept, in frame starting at base 1. CDR1 MDHEN and CDR2 SYDVKM are derived from the germline V gene. The V end gives up 6 bases and the J end 8 bases, leaving 9 bases in the junction not matched to a gene. These data originate in a study of cytomegalovirus exposure and HLA in healthy donors (dated by TCRdb to 2017 to 2019). Concerning the study at large: The 500 to 700 repertoires of the first cohort and the 120 or so validation repertoires were produced on the same platform, according to a later analysis. The study aimed to test whether signatures of past pathogen exposure could be identified by cataloging public T cell receptors. Along with the approximately 650-subject first cohort, a separate validation cohort of over a hundred different subjects was used. To predict cytomegalovirus infection status, the study brought together high-throughput TCR immunosequencing, statistical association of individual TCRs with disease status, and machine learning.

Overall study results and their limits: The authors suggested that the approach could potentially be extended to other disease states and immunological phenotypes. Cytomegalovirus status was reported to be diagnosed by the classifier with high specificity and sensitivity in both the original and validation cohorts. While some public TCRs were present in many individuals, most TCR sequences turned up only very rarely across donors. The study listed over 150 TCR beta chains as associated with cytomegalovirus. In a later analysis, TCRs clustered in the first cohort were found to also tend to co-occur in the roughly 110 validation repertoires, with about 94% of cluster scores above 0. Three of the identified cytomegalovirus-associated TCR beta chains were confirmed in vitro to be specific for cytomegalovirus antigens. A later analysis had no HLA typing for the validation cohort, so co-occurrence there was scored across all 120 repertoires.

The library was prepared using the immunoSEQ multiplex PCR assay. From the authors' description of their analysis: A statistical classification framework was built to diagnose cytomegalovirus status from the catalog of TCR beta chain sequences. TCRdb took this table from immuneACCESS and kept in-frame rearrangements with V and J called. Such tables lack part of the clones; where checked against another copy, unresolved V genes explain under half of the gap, and the rest is unexplained. Clonal size and the V and J genes are those of that table, whereas D and trimming came from the DNA. For this sample the table gives some 150,000 clones, of which 85% to 95% were detected only once. The ten biggest clones cover approximately 2% of the sample.

This sequence uses TRBV28 and TRBJ1-3, and 8 bases in between align with TRBD1. This TCR derives from a man younger than 35 in good health and CMV-seropositive. The sequenced sample consisted of PBMCs. This receptor carries the CDR3 CASSPTGGGDTIYF. The DNA sequence is as follows: TGTGCCAGCAGCCCTACAGGGGGTGGGGACACCATATATTTT.